A single sample is the source of the 3 T cell receptor beta chains below, sequenced in a study of T cells in Graves' hyperthyroidism and ophthalmopathy. It was RNA transcripts that yielded the amplified TCR beta CDR3 regions. With the HTBI primer set, the TCR CDR3 went through a first round of RT-PCR. TCRdb reanalysed the multiplex PCR reads using MiXCR and keeps one entry per CDR3 protein. The table has approximately 570,000 distinct CDR3 sequences, just under 20% seen once. The specimen was blood. The receptors shown here come from a man in his forties with Graves' ophthalmopathy.

This clonotype was counted ten times or more. The genes are TRBV11-1 and TRBJ2-7; 8 bases align to TRBD2. Germline values: CDR1 SGHAT, CDR2 FQDESV (reference sequence). Trimming cost V 5 bases and J 0 bases; bases outside gene matches: 15. There are 18 residues in the CDR3. Here the CDR3 reads CASSPAASGPASSYEQYF. Here the CDR3 DNA reads TGTGCCAGCAGCCCGGCAGCTAGCGGGCCGGCGAGCTCCTACGAGCAGTACTTC.

The rearrangement joins TRBV2 to TRBJ2-1; tentative D call: TRBD1 (5 bases). V lost 8 bases, J lost 9 bases, and 8 bases lay in between. Per germline, CDR1 SNHLY and CDR2 FYNNEI. This CDR3 contains 10 residues. Written as DNA, the CDR3 is TGTGCCAGCTCTAGGGGTGAGCAGTTCTTC. Translation: CASSRGEQFF.

This clonotype was picked up many times. The chain is built from TRBV12-3 or TRBV12-4 and TRBJ1-5; 8 bases align to TRBD1. The CDR3 is 16 amino acids. The V gene end was trimmed by 6 bases and the J gene end by 2 bases; junction bases not matched to a gene: 9. The CDR3 bases are TGTGCCAGCAGCCCAGGGGGCTCGATAGGCAATCAGCCCCAGCATTTT. Its protein is CASSPGGSIGNQPQHF.